Given below is one T cell receptor (beta chain) in context. Antigen: not known. This specimen comes from a study of CD8 T cells in Susac syndrome. Overall study results and limits: The TCR sequencing and HLA analysis in the study involved a relatively small number of individuals, as the study acknowledged.

Roughly 0.45 to 1 ug RNA was reverse transcribed with random hexamers. Multiplex immunoSEQ PCR targeted 54 Vbeta and 13 Jbeta TCR beta segments. TCRdb itself ran the immunoSEQ multiplex PCR reads through MiXCR, one entry per CDR3 protein. In the table there are around 200,000 distinct CDR3 sequences, more than 85% of which are singletons. The CDR3 length is 12 residues. V lost 3 bases and J 3 bases, leaving 6 bases between the germline ends. Germline CDR1 and CDR2: SNHLY and FYNNEI. High-throughput TCR beta sequencing covered peripheral CD8+ and CD4+ T cells. TEMRA cells underwent FACS enrichment and CD8+ and CD4+ T cells underwent negative isolation.

The TCR sequence derives from a human donor with multiple sclerosis. The genes are TRBV2 and TRBJ2-7, with D unclear. The specimen was CD4+ T cells from PBMCs. The CDR3 DNA reads TGTGCCAGCAGTGAGTCCCGCTACGAGCAGTACTTC. It translates to CASSESRYEQYF.